This record covers a single T cell receptor (beta chain). Its antigen target is currently unknown. The input lacks base qualities; no much larger clone sits a single base away. For CDR1 and CDR2, the germline V gene lists SGHVS and FQNEAQ. The CDR3 measures 16 amino acids from cysteine to phenylalanine. Only the CDR3 DNA stays, 48 bases, in frame from base 1. Between the V and J ends, shortened by 1 base and 3 bases respectively, the junction contains 13 bases. The time point label for this specimen denotes: about 28 days (+/-7) after the second vaccine dose. AZD1222 recipients with second doses at about 4 weeks or about 12 weeks were pooled, because spike-specific TCR depth and breadth did not differ between schedules. The vaccinee samples were drawn from two UK trials, COV001 and COV002, one of which was a single-blind randomized controlled phase 2/3 trial testing AZD1222 (ChAdOx1 nCoV-19) in healthy adults. For TCRbeta chain sequencing, PBMC samples were collected from trial participants at day 0 and at day 28 after the second dose.

This record belongs to a study of T cell responses to AZD1222 COVID-19 vaccine (dated by TCRdb to about 2021). Describing the broader study: TCR sequencing covered 233 trial participants: roughly 200 given two doses of AZD1222 and around 26 given two doses of MenACWY control vaccine. Trial participants were enrolled into age subgroups of 18-55, 56-69 and 70-plus years, which contained 148, 28 and 57 TCR-sequenced participants, respectively.

Broader findings and caveats from the paper: Reportedly, close to half of the unique spike-specific TCRs recognized epitopes lying outside the regions that are mutated in the B.1.351 and B.1.1.7 variants. No day 14 peak-response samples were available, so repertoires were characterized only after the peak T cell response. Conclusions about previously exposed vaccinees were limited because only a handful of AZD1222 recipients were SARS-CoV-2 seropositive at baseline. The 56-69-year group was small, and its depth increase did not reach significance, likely because of low power. Vaccine-associated CD4 TCRs spanned the whole spike protein, with dominant responses in regions 160-218 and 743-854. Spike-specific TCR breadth and depth rose significantly after two AZD1222 doses compared with day 0 and with MenACWY recipients. Participants were mostly white British and included more females than males, and it was suggested by the authors that clonal diversity may have been underestimated.

The CDR3 regions of human TCRbeta chains were analyzed by immunosequencing. Under the source paper's analysis protocol: TCRs in the repertoires were matched against a reference library of SARS-CoV-2-specific TCRs that had been generated with the MIRA antigen-specificity platform. Breadth was defined as the fraction of unique TCRs that were SARS-CoV-2-associated. Depth was defined as the fraction of total T cells that were SARS-CoV-2-associated. Each spike-specific TCR was assigned to its reactive spike region and to a CD4 or CD8 class using the MIRA data. Log10-transformed breadth and depth values were compared by one-way ANOVA with Sidak's multiple comparisons tests. TCRdb holds this immuneACCESS table with in-frame rearrangements only. Some clones are missing; in checked studies, unresolved V genes explain under half, and the rest has no known cause. V and J calls and clone size follow that table, whereas D and trimming were derived from the DNA. The sample includes more than 70,000 clones, with approximately 90% observed a single time. The ten largest clones capture under 35% of the sample.

The chain employs TRBV7-8 and TRBJ1-5; TRBD1 is a weak D gene call, 6 bases matching. The sample in question was peripheral blood, obtained 28 days after the second AZD1222 dose. The clonotype was recovered from an adult who received the AZD1222 COVID-19 vaccine. The DNA reads as follows: TGTGCCAGCAGCTTAGGTCAGGGGCTCTACAATCAGCCCCAGCATTTT. Protein translation: CASSLGQGLYNQPQHF.